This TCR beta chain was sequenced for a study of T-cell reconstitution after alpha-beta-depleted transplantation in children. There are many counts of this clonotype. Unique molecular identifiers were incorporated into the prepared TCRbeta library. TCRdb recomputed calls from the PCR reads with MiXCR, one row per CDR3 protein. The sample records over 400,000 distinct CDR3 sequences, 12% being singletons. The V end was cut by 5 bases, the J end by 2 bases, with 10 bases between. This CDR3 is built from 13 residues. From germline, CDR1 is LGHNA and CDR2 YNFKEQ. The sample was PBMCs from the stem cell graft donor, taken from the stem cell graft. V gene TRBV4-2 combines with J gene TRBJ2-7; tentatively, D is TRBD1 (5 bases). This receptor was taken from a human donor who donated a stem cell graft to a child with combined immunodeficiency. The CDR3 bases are TGTGCCAGCAGCACGGACACGACCTACGAGCAGTACTTC. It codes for CASSTDTTYEQYF.